This T cell receptor beta chain was sequenced in a study of control samples from healthy donors and cancer patients. Assay: immunoSEQ multiplex PCR; the TCRdb copy retains only in-frame clones and omits some. The sample consists of 110,000 to 150,000 clones, around nine tenths of them appearing once. Germline trimming cut 10 bases from V and 5 bases from J; bases unmatched to any gene: 5. Germline CDR1 reads ENHRY; CDR2 reads SYGVKD. CDR3 length: 12 amino acids. This sequence originates from a man aged 25-45 years in good health. The source material was blood. The chain uses TRBV10-3 and TRBJ2-1, with 7 bases fitting TRBD1. This chain's CDR3 is CASAGTDNEQFF. CDR3 nucleotide sequence: TGTGCCAGTGCCGGGACAGACAATGAGCAGTTCTTC.